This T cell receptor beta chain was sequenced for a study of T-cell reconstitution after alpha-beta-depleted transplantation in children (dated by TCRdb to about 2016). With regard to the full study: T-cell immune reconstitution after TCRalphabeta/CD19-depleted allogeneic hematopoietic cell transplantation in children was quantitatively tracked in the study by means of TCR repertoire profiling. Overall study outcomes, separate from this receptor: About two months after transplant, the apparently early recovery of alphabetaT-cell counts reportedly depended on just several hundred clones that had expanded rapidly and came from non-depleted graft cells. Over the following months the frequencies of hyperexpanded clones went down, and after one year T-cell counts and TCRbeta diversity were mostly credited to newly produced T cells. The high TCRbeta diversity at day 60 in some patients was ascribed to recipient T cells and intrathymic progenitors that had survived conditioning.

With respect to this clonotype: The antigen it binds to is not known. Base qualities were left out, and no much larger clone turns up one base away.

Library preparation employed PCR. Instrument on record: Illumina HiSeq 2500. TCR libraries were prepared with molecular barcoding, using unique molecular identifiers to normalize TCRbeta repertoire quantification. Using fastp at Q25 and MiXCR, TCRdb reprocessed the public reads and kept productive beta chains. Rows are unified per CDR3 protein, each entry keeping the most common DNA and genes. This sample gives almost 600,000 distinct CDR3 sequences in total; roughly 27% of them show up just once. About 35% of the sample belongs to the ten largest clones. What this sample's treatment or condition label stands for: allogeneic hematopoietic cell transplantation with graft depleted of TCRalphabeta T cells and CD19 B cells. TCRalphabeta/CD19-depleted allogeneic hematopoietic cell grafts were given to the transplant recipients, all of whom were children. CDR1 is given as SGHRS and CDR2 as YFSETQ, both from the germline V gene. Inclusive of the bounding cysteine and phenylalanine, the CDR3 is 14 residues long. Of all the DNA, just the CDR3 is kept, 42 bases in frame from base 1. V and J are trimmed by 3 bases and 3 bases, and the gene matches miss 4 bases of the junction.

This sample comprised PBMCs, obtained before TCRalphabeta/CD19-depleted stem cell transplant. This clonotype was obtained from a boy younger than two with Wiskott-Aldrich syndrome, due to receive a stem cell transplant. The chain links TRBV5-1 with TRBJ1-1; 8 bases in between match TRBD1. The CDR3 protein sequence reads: CASSSGQADTEAFF. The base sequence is TGCGCCAGCAGCTCGGGACAGGCAGACACTGAAGCTTTCTTT.